Presented here are 11 T cell receptor beta chains from one specimen sequenced in a study of blood T cell repertoires in COVID-19. Assay: immunoSEQ multiplex PCR; the TCRdb copy retains only in-frame clones and omits some. The sample consists of 100,000 or so clones, roughly 78% of them appearing once. The material sequenced was peripheral blood. The receptors come from a man between 50 and 59 years old with active or convalescent COVID-19.

This chain joins TRBV24-1 and TRBJ2-3; 9 bases align to TRBD1. There are 16 residues in the CDR3. J was trimmed by 2 bases and V by 1 base; bases with no gene match: 3. CDR1 and CDR2 from the germline V gene are KGHDR and SFDVKD. The CDR3, as DNA: TGTGCCACCAGTGATTTAGGGGACAGGGCCACAGATACGCAGTATTTT. This encodes CATSDLGDRATDTQYF.

The chain links TRBV21-1 to TRBJ1-6; the table gives TRBD1 as D, unverified against the DNA. TRBV21-1 has pseudogene status. This CDR3 is 15 amino acids long. The DNA for the CDR3 is TGTGCCAGCAGTCCTAAAGACAGGGTTCGGTCACCCCTCCACTTT. Translated: CASSPKDRVRSPLHF.

The rearrangement joins TRBV30 to TRBJ2-2, with 7 bases that match TRBD2. Losses at the gene ends were 0 bases for V and 2 bases for J; bases not matched to a gene: 3. The CDR3 consists of 15 residues. Germline V gives CDR1 GTSNPN, CDR2 SVGIG (reference sequence). The CDR3 DNA reads TGTGCCTGGAGTGTGCTAGCGGAAAACACCGGGGAGCTGTTTTTT. It codes for CAWSVLAENTGELFF.

The V and J genes are TRBV6-5 and TRBJ2-1; D perhaps matches TRBD1 (6 bases). Looked up from germline, CDR1 is MNHEY and CDR2 is SVGAGI. The germline V and J ends were trimmed by 6 bases and 12 bases, with 18 bases remaining between them. The CDR3 is 13 residues long. The CDR3 is CASRVRQASGQFF. CDR3 DNA: TGTGCCAGCAGAGTCCGACAGGCCTCCGGGCAGTTCTTC.

This clone was observed once. The rearrangement joins TRBV7-9 to TRBJ1-2, with D perhaps TRBD1 (6 bases). Germline loops: CDR1 SEHNR, CDR2 FQNEAQ (reference sequence). This CDR3 contains 12 residues. Deletions cut 1 base from V and 14 bases from J, with 14 bases between. In DNA form, the CDR3 reads TGTGCCAGCAGCTTAGAATTGGGGGCTGGGACCTTC. Its protein product is CASSLELGAGTF. The variable domain in full, completed from reference TRBV7-9 and TRBJ1-2, reads DTGVSQNPRHKITKRGQNVTFRCDPISEHNRLYWYRQTLGQGPEFLTYFQNEAQLEKSRLLSDRFSAERPKGSFSTLEIQRTEQGDSAMYLCASSLELGAGTFGSGTRLTVV.

The chain is built from TRBV19 and TRBJ2-1; D possibly corresponds to TRBD2 (5 bases). The CDR3 contains 13 residues. Per the germline V gene, CDR1 is LNHDA and CDR2 is SQIVND (reference sequence). Trimming cost V 3 bases and J 8 bases, with 11 bases left between them. CDR3 nucleotide sequence: TGTGCCAGTAGTATGGCAGGCGGGCATGAGCAGTTCTTC. It is translated as CASSMAGGHEQFF.

This rearrangement joins TRBV19 to TRBJ2-5; possible D gene TRBD1, 5 bases. V dropped 2 bases and J dropped 3 bases, with 13 bases sitting between them. The CDR3 is 15 amino acids. Germline CDR1 reads LNHDA; CDR2 reads SQIVND (reference sequence). CDR3 in DNA: TGTGCCAGTAGTATACTGGGGCAGTGGGAAGAGACCCAGTACTTC. Amino acids: CASSILGQWEETQYF.

The V and J genes are TRBV6-2 or TRBV6-3 and TRBJ2-1; D may be TRBD1 (6 bases). V was clipped by 4 bases and J by 6 bases, with 10 bases between them. The CDR3 runs 13 residues. Germline V gene sequence: CDR1 MNHEY, CDR2 SVGEGT. The CDR3 is CASSWGLGNEQFF. The CDR3 bases are TGTGCCAGCAGTTGGGGGCTAGGCAATGAGCAGTTCTTC.

This clone occurred once. The V gene is TRBV7-8, the J gene TRBJ2-2; 9 positions agree with TRBD2. Germline V gene sequence: CDR1 SGHVS, CDR2 FQNEAQ. The CDR3 covers 15 residues. J was trimmed by 5 bases and V by 5 bases; bases with no gene match: 6. In DNA, the CDR3 is TGTGCCAGCAGCGCTGTAGCGGGGGAAACCGGGGAGCTGTTTTTT. Amino acids: CASSAVAGETGELFF.

V gene TRBV7-8 combines with J gene TRBJ2-7; no clear D. V lost 1 base and J 1 base, leaving 17 bases between the germline ends. Per germline, CDR1 SGHVS and CDR2 FQNEAQ. The CDR3 totals 17 residues. The CDR3 sequence: CASSLVHSLKISYEQYF. In nucleotides, the CDR3 is TGTGCCAGCAGCTTAGTACACAGTCTTAAAATATCCTACGAGCAGTACTTC.

CDR3 loop: CASSPRVGAETQYF. CDR3 DNA: TGTGCCAGCAGCCCCAGGGTAGGAGCAGAGACCCAGTACTTC. The gene calls are TRBV14 and TRBJ2-5, with a possible D match to TRBD1 (5 bases). Germline V lookup: CDR1 SGHDN, CDR2 FVKESK. The CDR3 loop spans 14 amino acids. Deletions cut 4 bases from V and 4 bases from J, with 13 bases between.